This T cell receptor (beta chain) was sequenced in a study of cytomegalovirus exposure and HLA in healthy donors. Whole-study results and caveats: In vitro testing confirmed three CMV-associated chains as specific for CMV antigens. TCR beta V- and J-gene trimming, according to a later analysis, was linked to a missense DCLRE1C variant.

In this sample, this clone turned up once. What it binds is not known. PCR amplification relied on 60 Vbeta primers (plus 13 Jbeta primers). The data were produced by immunoSEQ multiplex PCR, yet TCRdb's version contains in-frame clones alone and is incomplete. The table records about 180,000 clones, 77% of them present only once. The sample taken for sequencing was PBMCs. This sequence originates from a man aged 18 to 30 in good health and CMV-seronegative.

CDR3 DNA sequence: TGCGCCAGCAGCCAAGCAGTGGTGATATACAACGAAAATGAAAAACTGTTTTTT. Residues: CASSQAVVIYNENEKLFF. V is TRBV4-3 and J is TRBJ1-4; D gene uncertain. Germline V CDR1 and CDR2: LGHNA, YSLEER. This CDR3 has 18 residues. Between the trimmed V and J ends, which lost 1 base and 5 bases, there was a span of 20 bases.